These 27 T cell receptor beta chains originate from one sample sequenced in a study. Via MiXCR, TCRdb re-called the 5' RACE reads, giving one row per CDR3 protein. The table has under 60,000 distinct CDR3 sequences, about 28% seen once. The sequencing sample was made of naive CD4+ T cells sorted from blood. Documented subset: naive CD4+ T cells, CD4+CD45RA+CD25-. All receptors derive from a female donor with breast cancer.

This clonotype has a handful of counts. The chain combines TRBV7-2 with TRBJ2-5; D is possibly TRBD1 or TRBD2 (6 bases each). V lost 4 bases and J lost 5, with 17 bases in between. The length of the CDR3 is 15 residues. The germline CDR1 and CDR2 sequences are SGHTA and FQGNSA. CDR3 in DNA: TGTGCCAGCAGCTCATCTCGGGGGCGGTGGGAGACCCAGTACTTC. This sequence encodes CASSSSRGRWETQYF. Supplemented by reference TRBV7-2 and TRBJ2-5, the full variable domain reads GAGVSQSPSNKVTEKGKDVELRCDPISGHTALYWYRQSLGQGLEFLIYFQGNSAPDKSGLPSDRFSAERTGGSVSTLTIQRTQQEDSAVYLCASSSSRGRWETQYFGPGTRLLVL.

This clonotype was recorded a few times. V gene TRBV5-6 combines with J gene TRBJ2-1; TRBD2 matches at 10 bases. The CDR3 sequence is 16 residues long. Trimming at V came to 1 base and at J to 3 bases, leaving 4 bases not matched to a gene. Germline V gene lookup returns CDR1 SGHDT and CDR2 YYEEEE. This CDR3 is CASSLPGTSVYNEQFF. The DNA of the CDR3 is TGTGCCAGCAGCTTGCCCGGGACTAGCGTCTACAATGAGCAGTTCTTC.

This clonotype was seen ten or more times. The V call is TRBV28, the J call TRBJ1-1, with a possible D match to TRBD1 (6 bases). The germline V gene encodes CDR1 MDHEN and CDR2 SYDVKM. The V and J ends lost 9 bases and 4 bases respectively, with 15 bases between them. The CDR3 is 13 residues long. For the CDR3, the DNA is TGTGCCAGTGGTCCCGGGGGCTTCACTGAAGCTTTCTTT. It specifies CASGPGGFTEAFF.

The chain joins TRBV4-1 to TRBJ2-5; D tentatively reads TRBD1 or TRBD2 (5 bases each). CDR1 is MGHRA, CDR2 YSYEKL, per germline. This CDR3 spans 14 amino acids. Between the trimmed V and J ends, which lost 0 bases and 9 bases, there was a span of 14 bases. The CDR3 spells CASSQEVEGYAQYF. Here the CDR3 DNA reads TGCGCCAGCAGCCAAGAGGTCGAGGGGTACGCCCAGTACTTC.

This clonotype was observed a handful of times. At one end the junction does not follow the germline gene, possibly because of a read error. The rearrangement links TRBV4-1 to TRBJ1-6, with D possibly matching TRBD1 (5 bases). The CDR3 is 15 residues long. Germline CDR1 is MGHRA and CDR2 is YSYEKL. This CDR3 reads CASTQSGGLRSPLHF. In nucleotides, the CDR3 is TGCGCCAGCACCCAAAGCGGGGGGTTGAGGTCACCCCTCCACTTT.

The chain joins TRBV7-3 to TRBJ2-2, with 7 positions matching TRBD1. CDR3 length equals 13 residues. The J segment lost 7 bases and the V segment lost 5 bases, leaving 4 bases of the junction unmatched. Germline loops: CDR1 SGHTA, CDR2 FQGTGA. DNA of the CDR3: TGTGCCAGCAGCGGGCCAGGGGGCGGGGAGCTGTTTTTT. This translates into CASSGPGGGELFF.

A few counts support this clonotype. The chain carries TRBV7-6 and TRBJ2-5; D uncertain. The CDR3 contains 13 residues. Germline assignment: CDR1 SGHVS and CDR2 FNYEAQ. Trimming took off 5 bases at V and 2 bases at J, with 9 bases between the two ends. The CDR3 spells CASSHGRQETQYF. In DNA form, the CDR3 reads TGTGCCAGCAGCCACGGCAGACAAGAGACCCAGTACTTC.

Remarks on this clonotype: A much larger clone differs from this one at a single base, so this may be a read error. The chain has TRBV12-3 or TRBV12-4 and TRBJ1-5, with TRBD1 matching over 7 bases. There are 13 residues in the CDR3. The CDR3 coding sequence is TGTGCCAGCAGCAAAGGGGGCAATCAGCCCCAGCGTTTT. Translated, it gives CASSKGGNQPQRF.

About this clonotype itself: The CDR3 does not end in the conserved phenylalanine or tryptophan, so this is likely a read error. This chain links TRBV11-2 with TRBJ2-1; possibly TRBD2 for D (5 bases). The germline CDR1 and CDR2 sequences are SGHAT and FQNNGV. This CDR3 spans 15 amino acids. The CDR3 DNA follows: TGTGCCAGCAGCCGACTAAGCTCGCCCTATAATGAGCAGTTCCTC. Protein: CASSRLSSPYNEQFL.

The V gene is TRBV2, the J gene TRBJ2-5; a possible D gene is TRBD2 (5 bases). CDR3 length: 13 amino acids. Germline-derived CDR1 and CDR2 are SNHLY and FYNNEI. V was shortened by 8 bases and J by 2 bases, with 12 bases between the two germline ends. Written as DNA, the CDR3 is TGTGCCAGCGAGGGTGGGTCTCAAGAGACCCAGTACTTC. It specifies CASEGGSQETQYF.

The chain employs TRBV11-2 and TRBJ2-2, with TRBD2 matching over 7 bases. The CDR3 covers 15 residues. V lost 2 bases to trimming and J lost 10 bases; unmatched junction nucleotides: 10. From germline, CDR1 is SGHAT and CDR2 FQNNGV. The CDR3 region is CASSLSGGRGEELFF. CDR3 DNA sequence: TGTGCCAGCAGCTTATCCGGCGGGAGAGGAGAGGAGCTGTTTTTT.

This clonotype was seen only a few times. The chain joins TRBV12-3 or TRBV12-4 to TRBJ1-6, with TRBD1 matching 7 bases. V shed 5 bases and J 7 bases; nucleotides not matched to a gene: 8. CDR3 length equals 15 residues. In nucleotides, the CDR3 is TGTGCCAGCAGTCCCGGAGGGGGCCAGAATTCACCCCTCCACTTT. It yields the protein CASSPGGGQNSPLHF.

V usage is TRBV7-8 and J usage is TRBJ2-6; D may be TRBD1 or TRBD2 (5 bases each). Trimming cost V 5 bases and J 0 bases, with 11 bases left between them. Germline V CDR1 and CDR2: SGHVS, FQNEAQ. The CDR3 extends over 16 amino acids. In DNA, the CDR3 is TGTGCCAGCAGCAAAGGGGAGAGCTCTGGGGCCAACGTCCTGACTTTC. Its translation: CASSKGESSGANVLTF.

This clonotype has a handful of counts. The V and J genes are TRBV3-1 and TRBJ1-5, with 12 bases fitting TRBD1. The V segment lost 4 bases and the J segment 6 bases; nucleotides outside the gene matches: 7. CDR3 size: 16 residues. The germline CDR1 and CDR2 sequences are LGHDT and YNNKEL (reference sequence). The CDR3 nucleotides are TGTGCCAGCAGCCCCGCCCCGGGACAGGGGGCTCAGCCCCAGCATTTT. It yields the protein CASSPAPGQGAQPQHF.

J is TRBJ1-5 and V is TRBV20-1; 9 bases map to TRBD1. Germline CDR1 is DFQATT and CDR2 is SNEGSKA (reference sequence). With 1 base clipped from V and 3 bases from J, the junction kept 4 bases outside the gene matches. The CDR3 contains 15 residues. CDR3 in amino acids: CSARADRGHNQPQHF. DNA for the CDR3: TGCAGTGCTAGAGCGGACAGGGGACACAATCAGCCCCAGCATTTT.

The CDR3: CASSETGYSGEQYF. CDR3 DNA: TGTGCCAGCAGTGAAACAGGGTACAGTGGCGAGCAGTACTTC. The chain uses TRBV2 and TRBJ2-7; a possible D gene is TRBD1 (6 bases). The CDR3 is made up of 14 amino acids. The germline V gene encodes CDR1 SNHLY and CDR2 FYNNEI. With 2 bases removed from V and 6 bases from J, the gap between germline ends came to 14 bases. Using reference TRBV2 and TRBJ2-7 for the parts outside the CDR3, the full variable domain is EPEVTQTPSHQVTQMGQEVILRCVPISNHLYFYWYRQILGQKVEFLVSFYNNEISEKSEIFDDQFSVERPDGSNFTLKIRSTKLEDSAMYFCASSETGYSGEQYFGPGTRLTVT.

The DNA for the CDR3 is TGTGCCAGCAGTTACGCTGGGACAGGGGGTCTCAATCAGCCCCAGCATTTT. Its protein is CASSYAGTGGLNQPQHF. This rearrangement joins TRBV6-2 or TRBV6-3 to TRBJ1-5; 11 bases agree with TRBD1. This CDR3 contains 17 residues. Germline CDR1 and CDR2: MNHEY and SVGEGT. V trimming: 2 bases; J trimming: 3 bases; junction bases outside the gene matches: 6.

This clonotype turned up a few times. This chain connects TRBV2 to TRBJ1-1; perhaps TRBD1 as D (6 bases). Germline V gene data show CDR1 as SNHLY and CDR2 as FYNNEI. This CDR3 comprises 15 residues. V lost 2 bases, J lost 4 bases, and 14 bases lay in between. The CDR3 DNA follows: TGTGCCAGCAGTGAACAGGGGACTCATAGCACTGAAGCTTTCTTT. Translated, it gives CASSEQGTHSTEAFF.

The J gene is TRBJ1-2, the V gene TRBV6-5; D is unresolved. V lost 2 bases to trimming and J lost 2 bases, with 12 bases between them. The CDR3 totals 15 residues. Germline V gene data show CDR1 as MNHEY and CDR2 as SVGAGI. The CDR3 reads CASSYGLSGNYGYTF. The CDR3 DNA is TGTGCCAGCAGTTACGGCCTATCCGGGAACTATGGCTACACCTTC.

Worth noting for this clonotype: This sequence may be a read error, since a much larger clone differs from it by one base. V and J are TRBV6-1 and TRBJ2-7; D remains ambiguous. Germline CDR1 is MNHNS and CDR2 is SASEGT. Trimming left V 6 bases short and J 6 bases short, with 6 bases between. The CDR3 is 10 residues long. The CDR3 DNA sequence: TGTGCCAGCAGGTACGTCGAGCAGTACTTC. Its protein product is CASRYVEQYF.

This clonotype was detected only a few times. This chain links TRBV27 with TRBJ2-3; D possibly corresponds to TRBD2 (6 bases). CDR1 is MNHEY and CDR2 is SMNVEV in the germline V gene (reference sequence). This CDR3 has 13 residues. Trimming pared 8 bases from V and 1 base from J, leaving 10 bases between. The CDR3 DNA is TGTGCCAGCGCCTGGGGGGGCACAGATACGCAGTATTTT. It encodes CASAWGGTDTQYF.

This clonotype turned up a few times. Here the CDR3 reads CASSPTGPTDTQYF. The CDR3 coding sequence is TGTGCCAGCAGCCCCACGGGTCCAACAGATACGCAGTATTTT. V gene TRBV7-9 combines with J gene TRBJ2-3; D gene unclear. The V gene's germline CDR1 is SEHNR and CDR2 FQNEAQ (reference sequence). The CDR3 extends over 14 amino acids. Trimming took 5 bases from V and 3 from J, leaving 12 bases between them. The full variable domain, rest sourced from reference TRBV7-9 and TRBJ2-3, is DTGVSQNPRHKITKRGQNVTFRCDPISEHNRLYWYRQTLGQGPEFLTYFQNEAQLEKSRLLSDRFSAERPKGSFSTLEIQRTEQGDSAMYLCASSPTGPTDTQYFGPGTRLTVL.

This chain uses TRBV5-1 with TRBJ1-1; D uncertain. V shed 7 bases and J shed 8 bases, with 12 bases lying between them. The CDR3 covers 11 residues. Germline values: CDR1 SGHRS, CDR2 YFSETQ. This CDR3 reads CASRTNVEAFF. The CDR3, as DNA: TGCGCCAGCCGAACGAACGTAGAAGCTTTCTTT.

The chain is built from TRBV7-3 and TRBJ2-5; TRBD2 matches 9 bases. V trimming: 5 bases; J trimming: 4 bases; junction bases outside the gene matches: 2. The CDR3 extends over 13 amino acids. Germline assignment: CDR1 SGHTA and CDR2 FQGTGA. The CDR3 DNA is TGTGCCAGCAGCCGCGGGGGGGGAGAGACCCAGTACTTC. Protein product: CASSRGGGETQYF.

This clonotype was observed a few times. This rearrangement joins TRBV5-1 to TRBJ2-2; D gene ambiguous. CDR1 and CDR2 from the germline V gene are SGHRS and YFSETQ. The CDR3 length is 19 residues. Between the trimmed V and J ends, which lost 2 bases and 0 bases, there was a span of 20 bases. The CDR3: CASSLSLLMPSANTGELFF. The CDR3 nucleotides are TGCGCCAGCAGCTTATCTCTTCTGATGCCCAGCGCGAACACCGGGGAGCTGTTTTTT.

This clonotype was counted a few times. The chain uses TRBV20-1 and TRBJ2-1, with 9 positions matching TRBD1. V dropped 0 bases and J dropped 4; count of bases not matched to a gene: 7. CDR3 size: 16 residues. CDR1 is DFQATT, CDR2 SNEGSKA, per germline (reference sequence). DNA for the CDR3: TGCAGTGCTAGAGATCGACAGGGGGAACGATACAATGAGCAGTTCTTC. Its translation is CSARDRQGERYNEQFF.

This clonotype was seen repeatedly, ten times or more. The chain joins TRBV5-1 to TRBJ1-3, with D hard to call. V was pared by 0 bases and J by 0 bases, with 10 bases between. Germline V gene sequence: CDR1 SGHRS, CDR2 YFSETQ. The CDR3 runs to 16 residues. CDR3 region: CASSLGASHSGNTIYF. Written as DNA, the CDR3 is TGCGCCAGCAGCTTGGGGGCCAGCCACTCTGGAAACACCATATATTTT.